This T cell receptor (beta chain) was identified during a study of T cells in Graves' hyperthyroidism and ophthalmopathy. Study-wide results and caveats: From stable hyperthyroidism, ophthalmopathy was set apart by a 13 V-J model.

CDR1 and CDR2 (germline): LNHNV, YYDKDF (reference sequence). V lost 5 bases to trimming and J lost 8 bases, with 10 bases between them. The CDR3 loop spans 12 amino acids. TCR beta CDR3 region amplification was performed from RNA transcripts. RT-PCR in the first round (using the HTBI primer set) targeted the TCR CDR3. MiXCR was run by TCRdb on the multiplex PCR reads, yielding one entry per CDR3 protein. In the table there are over 500,000 distinct CDR3 sequences, approximately 17% of which are singletons. Concerning this clonotype: Its cognate antigen is unknown.

The clonotype originates from a woman between 18 and 29 years old with Graves' ophthalmopathy. Sequencing was carried out using blood. The J gene is TRBJ2-1, the V gene TRBV15, with D perhaps TRBD2 (5 bases). CDR3 residues: CATSPSGDEQFF. CDR3 sequence (DNA): TGTGCCACCAGCCCAAGCGGTGATGAGCAGTTCTTC.